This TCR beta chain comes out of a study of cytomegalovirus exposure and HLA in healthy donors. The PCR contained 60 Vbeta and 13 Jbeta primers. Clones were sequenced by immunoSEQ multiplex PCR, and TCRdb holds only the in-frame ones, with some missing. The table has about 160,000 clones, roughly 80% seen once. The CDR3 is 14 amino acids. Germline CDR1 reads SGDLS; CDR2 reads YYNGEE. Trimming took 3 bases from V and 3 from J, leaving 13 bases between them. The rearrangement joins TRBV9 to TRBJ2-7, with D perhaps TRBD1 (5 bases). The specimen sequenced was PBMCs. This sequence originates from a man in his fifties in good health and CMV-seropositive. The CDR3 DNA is TGTGCCAGCAGCGCCACAGATCAGGGCTACGAGCAGTACTTC. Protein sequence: CASSATDQGYEQYF.